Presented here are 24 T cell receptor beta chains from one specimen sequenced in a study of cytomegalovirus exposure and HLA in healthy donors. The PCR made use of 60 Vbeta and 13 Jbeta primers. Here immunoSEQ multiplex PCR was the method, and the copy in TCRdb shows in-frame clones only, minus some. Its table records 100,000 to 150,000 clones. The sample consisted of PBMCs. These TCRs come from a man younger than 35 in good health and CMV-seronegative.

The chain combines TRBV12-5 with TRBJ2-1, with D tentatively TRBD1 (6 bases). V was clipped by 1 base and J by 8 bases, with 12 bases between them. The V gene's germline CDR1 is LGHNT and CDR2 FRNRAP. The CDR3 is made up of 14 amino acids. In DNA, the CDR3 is TGTGCTAGTGGTTTGGGGGGCAGGGGAGATGAGCAGTTCTTC. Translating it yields CASGLGGRGDEQFF.

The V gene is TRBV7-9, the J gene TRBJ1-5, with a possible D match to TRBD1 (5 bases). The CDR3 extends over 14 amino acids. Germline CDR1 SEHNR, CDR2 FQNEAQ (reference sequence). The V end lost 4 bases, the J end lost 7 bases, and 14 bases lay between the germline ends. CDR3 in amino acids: CASSSDSAVQPQHF. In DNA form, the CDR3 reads TGTGCCAGCAGCTCAGACAGCGCCGTGCAGCCCCAGCATTTT.

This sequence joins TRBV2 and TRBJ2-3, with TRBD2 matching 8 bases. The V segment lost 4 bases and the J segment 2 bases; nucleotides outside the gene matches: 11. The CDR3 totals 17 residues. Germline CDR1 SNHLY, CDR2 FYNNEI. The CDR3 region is CASSVAGGGLDTDTQYF. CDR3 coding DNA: TGTGCCAGCAGTGTGGCGGGAGGAGGATTGGACACAGATACGCAGTATTTT.

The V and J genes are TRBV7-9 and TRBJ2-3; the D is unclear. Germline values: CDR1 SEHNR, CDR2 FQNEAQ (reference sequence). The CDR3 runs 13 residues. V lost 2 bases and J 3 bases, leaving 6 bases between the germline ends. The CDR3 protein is CASSLRQTDTQYF. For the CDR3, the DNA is TGTGCCAGCAGCTTACGACAAACAGATACGCAGTATTTT.

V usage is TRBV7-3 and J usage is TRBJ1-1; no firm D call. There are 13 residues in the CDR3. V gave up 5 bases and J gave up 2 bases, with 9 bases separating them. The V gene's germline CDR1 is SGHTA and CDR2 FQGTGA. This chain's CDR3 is CASSQGRNTEAFF. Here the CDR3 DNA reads TGTGCCAGCAGCCAAGGGAGAAACACTGAAGCTTTCTTT. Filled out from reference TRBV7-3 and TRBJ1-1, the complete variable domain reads GAGVSQTPSNKVTEKGKYVELRCDPISGHTALYWYRQSLGQGPEFLIYFQGTGAADDSGLPNDRFFAVRPEGSVSTLKIQRTERGDSAVYLCASSQGRNTEAFFGQGTRLTVV.

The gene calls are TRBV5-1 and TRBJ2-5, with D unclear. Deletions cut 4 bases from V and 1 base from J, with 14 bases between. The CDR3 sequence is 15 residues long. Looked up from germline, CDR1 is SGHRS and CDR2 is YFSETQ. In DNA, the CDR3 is TGCGCCAGCAGCCAGTCCCCCATTTTCCAAGAGACCCAGTACTTC. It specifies CASSQSPIFQETQYF.

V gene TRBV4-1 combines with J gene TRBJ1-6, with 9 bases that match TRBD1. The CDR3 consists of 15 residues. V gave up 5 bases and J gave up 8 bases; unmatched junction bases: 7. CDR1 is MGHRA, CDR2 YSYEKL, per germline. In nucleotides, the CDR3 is TGCGCCAGCAGCAGACGACAGGGGGAAGATTCACCCCTCCACTTT. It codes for CASSRRQGEDSPLHF.

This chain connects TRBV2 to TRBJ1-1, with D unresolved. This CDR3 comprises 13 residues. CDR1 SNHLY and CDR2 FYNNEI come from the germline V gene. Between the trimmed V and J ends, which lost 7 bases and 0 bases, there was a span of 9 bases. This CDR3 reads CASTRDMNTEAFF. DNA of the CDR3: TGTGCCAGCACCAGAGACATGAACACTGAAGCTTTCTTT.

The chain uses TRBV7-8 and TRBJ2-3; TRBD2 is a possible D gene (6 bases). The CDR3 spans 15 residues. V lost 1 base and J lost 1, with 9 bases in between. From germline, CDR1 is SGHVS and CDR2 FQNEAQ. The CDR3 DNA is TGTGCCAGCAGCTTAGTTCCTAGCGGCACAGATACGCAGTATTTT. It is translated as CASSLVPSGTDTQYF.

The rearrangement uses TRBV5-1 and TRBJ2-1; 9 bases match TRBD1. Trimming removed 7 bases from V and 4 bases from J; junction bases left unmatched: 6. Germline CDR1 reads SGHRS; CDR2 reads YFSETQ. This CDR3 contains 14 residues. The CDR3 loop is CASQLGQGYNEQFF. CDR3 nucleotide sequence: TGCGCCAGCCAATTGGGACAGGGATACAATGAGCAGTTCTTC.

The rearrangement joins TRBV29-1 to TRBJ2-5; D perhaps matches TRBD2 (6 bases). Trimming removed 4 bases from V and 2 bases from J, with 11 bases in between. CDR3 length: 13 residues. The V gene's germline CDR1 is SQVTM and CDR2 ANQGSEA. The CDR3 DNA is TGCAGCGTTGCGGGGACTGCACAAGAGACCCAGTACTTC. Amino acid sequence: CSVAGTAQETQYF.

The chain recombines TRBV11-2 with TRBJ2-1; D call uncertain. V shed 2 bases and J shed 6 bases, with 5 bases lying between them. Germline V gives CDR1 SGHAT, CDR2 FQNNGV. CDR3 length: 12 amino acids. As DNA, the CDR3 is TGTGCCAGCAGCTTAAATCTCAATGAGCAGTTCTTC. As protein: CASSLNLNEQFF.

CDR3 DNA: TGTGCCAGCAGCACACCGGGTCTGAACACTGAAGCTTTCTTT. Translated, it gives CASSTPGLNTEAFF. The rearrangement links TRBV14 to TRBJ1-1; unclear D gene. This CDR3 has 14 amino acids. The ends were cut back, 5 bases at V and 0 bases at J, with 10 bases in the middle. Germline assignment: CDR1 SGHDN and CDR2 FVKESK.

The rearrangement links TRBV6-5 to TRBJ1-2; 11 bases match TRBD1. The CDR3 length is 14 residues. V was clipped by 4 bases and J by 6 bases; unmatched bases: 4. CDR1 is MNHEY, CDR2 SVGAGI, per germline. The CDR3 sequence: CASSFGTGGNGYTF. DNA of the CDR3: TGTGCCAGCAGTTTTGGGACAGGGGGGAATGGCTACACCTTC.

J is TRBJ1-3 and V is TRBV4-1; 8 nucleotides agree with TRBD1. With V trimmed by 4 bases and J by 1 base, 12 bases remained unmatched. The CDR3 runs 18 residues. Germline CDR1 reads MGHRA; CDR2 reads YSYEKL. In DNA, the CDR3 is TGCGCCAGCAGCCTCACCCTAGGACAGGGAAATTCTGGAAACACCATATATTTT. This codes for CASSLTLGQGNSGNTIYF.

CDR3 protein: CASSRTSGTYNEQFF. The CDR3, as DNA: TGCGCCAGCAGTAGGACTAGCGGTACCTACAATGAGCAGTTCTTC. This chain connects TRBV10-1 to TRBJ2-1; TRBD2 matches at 10 bases. Germline assignment: CDR1 WNHNN and CDR2 SYGVQD (reference sequence). Trimming took 5 bases from V and 2 from J; bases not matched to a gene: 3. The CDR3 has 15 residues.

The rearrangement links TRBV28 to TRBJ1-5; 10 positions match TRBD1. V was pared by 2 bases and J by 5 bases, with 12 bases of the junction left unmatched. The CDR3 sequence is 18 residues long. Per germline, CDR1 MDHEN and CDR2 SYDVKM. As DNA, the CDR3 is TGTGCCAGCAGTTTACGGCCAGCTGGGACAGGGGCTTATCAGCCCCAGCATTTT. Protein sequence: CASSLRPAGTGAYQPQHF.

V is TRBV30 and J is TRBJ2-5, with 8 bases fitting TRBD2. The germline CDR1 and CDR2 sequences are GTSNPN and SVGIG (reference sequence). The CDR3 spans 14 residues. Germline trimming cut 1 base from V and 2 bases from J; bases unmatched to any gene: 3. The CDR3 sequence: CAWSETSVQETQYF. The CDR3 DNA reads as TGTGCCTGGAGTGAGACTAGCGTACAAGAGACCCAGTACTTC.

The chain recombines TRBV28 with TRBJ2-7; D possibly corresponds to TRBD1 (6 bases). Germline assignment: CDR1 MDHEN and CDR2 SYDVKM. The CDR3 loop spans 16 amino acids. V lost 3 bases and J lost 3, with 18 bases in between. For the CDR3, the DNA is TGTGCCAGCAGTTTCAGGGGAGTGGGCGGACGCTACGAGCAGTACTTC. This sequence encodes CASSFRGVGGRYEQYF.

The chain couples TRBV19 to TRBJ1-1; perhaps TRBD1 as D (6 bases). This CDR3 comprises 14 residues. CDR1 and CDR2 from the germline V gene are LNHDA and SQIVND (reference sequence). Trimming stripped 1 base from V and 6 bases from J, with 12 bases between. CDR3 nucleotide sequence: TGTGCCAGTAGTATAGGTTGGACAGACTCTGAAGCTTTCTTT. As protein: CASSIGWTDSEAFF. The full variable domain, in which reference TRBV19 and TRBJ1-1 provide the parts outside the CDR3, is DGGITQSPKYLFRKEGQNVTLSCEQNLNHDAMYWYRQDPGQGLRLIYYSQIVNDFQKGDIAEGYSVSREKKESFPLTVTSAQKNPTAFYLCASSIGWTDSEAFFGQGTRLTVV.

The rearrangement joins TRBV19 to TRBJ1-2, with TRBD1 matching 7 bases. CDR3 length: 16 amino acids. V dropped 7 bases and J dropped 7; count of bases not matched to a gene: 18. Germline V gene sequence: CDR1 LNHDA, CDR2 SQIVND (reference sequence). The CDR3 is CASNDRGGYRGGGYTF. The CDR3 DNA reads TGTGCCAGTAACGATAGAGGGGGCTACAGGGGAGGTGGCTACACCTTC.

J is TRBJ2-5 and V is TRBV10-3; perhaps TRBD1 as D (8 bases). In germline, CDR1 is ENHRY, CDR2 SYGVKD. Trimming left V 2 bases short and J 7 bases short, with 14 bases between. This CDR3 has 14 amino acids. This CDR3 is CAISETTGEGTQYF. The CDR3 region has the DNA TGTGCCATCAGTGAGACGACAGGGGAGGGGACCCAGTACTTC.

CDR3 nucleotide sequence: TGTGCCACGAGGGGGATAGCCTATGGCTACACCTTC. Its translation: CATRGIAYGYTF. V usage is TRBV6-1 and J usage is TRBJ1-2; tentatively, D is TRBD1 (6 bases). V was pared by 10 bases and J by 4 bases, with 13 bases between. The CDR3 runs to 12 residues. CDR1 and CDR2 from the germline V gene are MNHNS and SASEGT.

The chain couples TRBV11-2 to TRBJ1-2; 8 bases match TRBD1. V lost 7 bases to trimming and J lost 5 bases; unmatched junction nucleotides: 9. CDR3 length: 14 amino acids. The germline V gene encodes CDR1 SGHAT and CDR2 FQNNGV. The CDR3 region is CASKDRGSLYGYTF. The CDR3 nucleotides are TGTGCCAGCAAAGACAGGGGCTCACTTTATGGCTACACCTTC.